A selection of T cell receptor beta chains follows, all from one sample in a study of PD-L1 blockade in urothelial cancer. This table comes from immunoSEQ multiplex PCR, and its TCRdb copy is limited to in-frame clones, with some not included. The sample yields 48,000 or so clones, about 83% seen once. This sample comprised PBMCs, obtained around atezolizumab (anti-PD-L1) treatment. These receptors all stem from a woman aged 55-69 years with urothelial cancer. CDR3s include the opening cysteine and the closing phenylalanine or tryptophan. A D gene is named only where the DNA matches it firmly. Clone size is not always given. Where it is, it says once, few, many or a class for expanded clones.

d_call clone_size j_call v_call cdr3_nt cdr3_aa
. . TRBJ2-1 TRBV27 TGTGCCAGCAGTTTACGAGCGACCTCTCATAATGAGCAGTTCTTC CASSLRATSHNEQFF
. . TRBJ2-7 TRBV9 TGTGCCAGCAGCGTAGAGGACAGCCCCTACGAGCAGTACTTC CASSVEDSPYEQYF
TRBD1 . TRBJ2-1 TRBV6-6 TGTGCCAGCCTCAAACCAGGGACAGGGGGCGGGGGTGAGCAGTTCTTC CASLKPGTGGGGEQFF
TRBD1 . TRBJ2-1 TRBV25-1 TGTGCCAGCAGTAGGACAGGGCCGCTTTACAATGAGCAGTTCTTC CASSRTGPLYNEQFF
TRBD1 . TRBJ2-7 TRBV6-6 TGTGCCAGCAGCTATGGACAGGGTAGCTACGAGCAGTACTTC CASSYGQGSYEQYF
. . TRBJ1-3 TRBV28 TGTGCCAGCAGTTTTGCCGGGGGAGGTTCTGGAAACACCATATATTTT CASSFAGGGSGNTIYF
. . TRBJ1-4 TRBV7-9 TGTGCCAGCAGCTCCGGAGCGGGAGGCGAAAAACTGTTTTTT CASSSGAGGEKLFF
. medium-sized TRBJ1-5 TRBV7-9 TGTGCCAGCAGCTTGGAGAATCAGCCCCAGCATTTT CASSLENQPQHF
. . TRBJ2-5 TRBV4-1 TGCGCCAGCAGCCGCAGACTAATTCAAGAGACCCAGTACTTC CASSRRLIQETQYF
. . TRBJ2-1 TRBV28 TGTGCCAGCGCAGCGCCCTACTTGGATGAGCAGTTCTTC CASAAPYLDEQFF
TRBD1 . TRBJ1-2 TRBV19 TGTGCCAGTAGTACCGACAGGGGGCGAGGGGGCTACACCTTC CASSTDRGRGGYTF
TRBD1 . TRBJ2-7 TRBV19 TGTGCCAGTAGTATAGGGACAGGGACCTACGAGCAGTACTTC CASSIGTGTYEQYF
TRBD2 few TRBJ2-7 TRBV2 TGTGCCAGCAGTGCAACCGGGACTAGAGGTTCCTACGAGCAGTACTTC CASSATGTRGSYEQYF
TRBD1 . TRBJ2-7 TRBV15 TGTGCCACCAGCCCCGAGGACAGGAAGGCCTACGAGCAGTACTTC CATSPEDRKAYEQYF
TRBD1 . TRBJ1-4 TRBV7-2 TGTGCCAGCAGCCGAACCTCGACAGGGCAGAATGAAAAACTGTTTTTT CASSRTSTGQNEKLFF
TRBD1 . TRBJ2-2 TRBV6-6 TGTGCCAGCAGGGGACAGGGGACCGGGGAGCTGTTTTTT CASRGQGTGELFF
. . TRBJ2-3 TRBV18 TGTGCCAGCTCATCGGGACTCCCAGATACGCAGTATTTT CASSSGLPDTQYF
. . TRBJ2-7 TRBV5-6 TGTGCCAGCAGCTTAGGAGGTATTATGTCCTACGAGCAGTACTTC CASSLGGIMSYEQYF
TRBD2 . TRBJ2-7 TRBV28 TGTGCCAGCAGTTTATCGCGGGGGGTGGACTACGAGCAGTACTTC CASSLSRGVDYEQYF
. . TRBJ2-1 TRBV15 TGTGCCACCAGCACGGAGATTTCCTACAATGAGCAGTTCTTC CATSTEISYNEQFF
TRBD2 . TRBJ2-7 TRBV7-8 TGTGCCAGCAGTCGGACTAGCAGTCTCTACGAGCAGTACTTC CASSRTSSLYEQYF
. once TRBJ2-5 TRBV15 TGTGCCACCAGCAGAGAAATTCGGGTGGAGACCCAGTACTTC CATSREIRVETQYF
TRBD2 many TRBJ2-2 TRBV2 TGTGCCAGCAGTGAATTTCCCACTACTAGCGGGATTAACACCGGGGAGCTGTTTTTT CASSEFPTTSGINTGELFF
. . TRBJ2-2 TRBV5-4 TGTGCCAGCTCGAAAAACCAGGCAGCTACCACCGGGGAGCTGTTTTTT CASSKNQAATTGELFF
. . TRBJ2-3 TRBV7-3 TGTGCCAGCGGGGGGGCGGGGATAACAGATACGCAGTATTTT CASGGAGITDTQYF
. . TRBJ2-2 TRBV6-1 TGTGCCAGCAGTGAAGTGAGGGTCTCCGGGGAGCTGTTTTTT CASSEVRVSGELFF
. . TRBJ1-2 TRBV7-2 TGTGCCAGCAGCTTGAGTCGTCTCCAGGATGGCTACACCTTC CASSLSRLQDGYTF
. . TRBJ2-1 TRBV5-1 TGCGCCAGCAGCCCGACCTTAGCGGTTAGCTCCTACAATGAGCAGTTCTTC CASSPTLAVSSYNEQFF
TRBD1 . TRBJ1-3 TRBV2 TGTGCCAGCAGTGAAGTAGGCCGGGACAGGGTCATCGGAAACACCATATATTTT CASSEVGRDRVIGNTIYF
TRBD2 . TRBJ2-4 TRBV27 TGTGCCAGCAGTAGGACTAGCGGGGGGGCGGACATTCAGTACTTC CASSRTSGGADIQYF
TRBD2 once TRBJ2-1 TRBV5-6 TGTGCCAGCAGCGGACTACTAGCGGGAGACTACAATGAGCAGTTCTTC CASSGLLAGDYNEQFF
. . TRBJ2-1 TRBV21-1 TGTGCCAGCAGCAGAACGCTCCGACAGGGACCCGTGTACAATGAGCAGTTCTTC CASSRTLRQGPVYNEQFF
TRBD1 . TRBJ2-7 TRBV28 TGTGCCAGCAGGGGACAGTTGGGTTACGAGCAGTACTTC CASRGQLGYEQYF
. . TRBJ2-1 TRBV5-6 TGTGCCAGCAGCTTATATCGAGCGGATGAGCAGTTCTTC CASSLYRADEQFF
. . TRBJ2-2 TRBV10-3 TGTGCCATCAGTGAGTCGGGGAGGCAGCCCGGGGAGCTGTTTTTT CAISESGRQPGELFF
. few TRBJ1-5 TRBV5-3 TGTGCCAGAAGCCGCACTCCGACTGGGAATCAGCCCCAGCATTTT CARSRTPTGNQPQHF
. . TRBJ2-1 TRBV10-3 TGTGCCATCAGGGAAGACAGAGCAACCTACAATGAGCAGTTCTTC CAIREDRATYNEQFF
TRBD1 . TRBJ2-3 TRBV4-3 TGCGCCAGCGGGGACAGGGGACGCACAGATACGCAGTATTTT CASGDRGRTDTQYF
TRBD2 few TRBJ2-1 TRBV5-1 TGCGCCAGCAGCCTACTCCTAACGACGGGAGGGTTGAATGAGCAGTTCTTC CASSLLLTTGGLNEQFF
. once TRBJ1-1 TRBV5-1 TGCGCCAGCAGCTTGTTAGGACAGAATTCGAACACTGAAGCTTTCTTT CASSLLGQNSNTEAFF
TRBD1 . TRBJ2-6 TRBV10-3 TGTGCCACCTCCGGGACAGGCTCTGGGGCCAACGTCCTGACTTTC CATSGTGSGANVLTF
TRBD1 . TRBJ1-5 TRBV27 TGTGCCAGCACTCCCAAGGGTAGTGGGACAGGGGGAATTTATAGCAATCAGCCCCAGCATTTT CASTPKGSGTGGIYSNQPQHF
TRBD2 few TRBJ2-2 TRBV6-1 TGTGCCAGCAGTGAACTAGCGGGAGTCACCGGGGAGCTGTTTTTT CASSELAGVTGELFF
. . TRBJ2-7 TRBV4-3 TGCGCCAGCAGCCAAACGACAGAGCTACTCTACGAGCAGTACTTC CASSQTTELLYEQYF
. . TRBJ2-3 TRBV28 TGTGCCAGCAGTATCTACACAGATACGCAGTATTTT CASSIYTDTQYF
. . TRBJ2-5 TRBV5-1 TGCGCCAGCAGCCCCTTGAGGCAGGGGATCGGCAGGCAAGAGACCCAGTACTTC CASSPLRQGIGRQETQYF
TRBD2 . TRBJ2-2 TRBV9 TGTGCCAGCAGCGTGCTAGCGGGAGGGTATGGGAACACCGGGGAGCTGTTTTTT CASSVLAGGYGNTGELFF
TRBD1 . TRBJ2-1 TRBV19 TGTGCCAGTAGTAACCGGGACAGGGGTTACAATGAGCAGTTCTTC CASSNRDRGYNEQFF
. . TRBJ2-3 TRBV18 TGTGCCAGCTCACCATCGGGGTCTGGGTCAACAGATACGCAGTATTTT CASSPSGSGSTDTQYF
TRBD1 few TRBJ1-3 TRBV4-2 TGTGCCAGCAGCCAAGAGACCCAGGGGGCTGGTGGAAACACCATATATTTT CASSQETQGAGGNTIYF
. . TRBJ2-7 TRBV10-3 TGTGCCATCAGTGCGGACACGGCCTACGAGCAGTACTTC CAISADTAYEQYF
TRBD2 . TRBJ2-2 TRBV28 TGTGCCAGCAGTTTAGGAGCGGGACCCACCGGGGAGCTGTTTTTT CASSLGAGPTGELFF
. . TRBJ1-6 TRBV6-1 TGTGCCAGCAGTTCCAAGGGGGGGGCTGGTTCACCCCTCCACTTT CASSSKGGAGSPLHF
TRBD2 once TRBJ2-7 TRBV5-4 TGTGCCAGCAGCTCCGGGACTAGCGGGGGTAACTACGAGCAGTACTTC CASSSGTSGGNYEQYF